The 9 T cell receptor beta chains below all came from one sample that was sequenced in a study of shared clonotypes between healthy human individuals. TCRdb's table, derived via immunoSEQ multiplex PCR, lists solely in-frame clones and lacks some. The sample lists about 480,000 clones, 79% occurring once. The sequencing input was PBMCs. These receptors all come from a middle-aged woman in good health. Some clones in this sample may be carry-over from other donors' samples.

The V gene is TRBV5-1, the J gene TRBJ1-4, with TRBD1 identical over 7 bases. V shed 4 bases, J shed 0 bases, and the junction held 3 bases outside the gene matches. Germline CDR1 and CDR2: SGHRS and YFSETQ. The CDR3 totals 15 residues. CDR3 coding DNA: TGCGCCAGCAGCAGGGACAGATCAACTAATGAAAAACTGTTTTTT. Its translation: CASSRDRSTNEKLFF.

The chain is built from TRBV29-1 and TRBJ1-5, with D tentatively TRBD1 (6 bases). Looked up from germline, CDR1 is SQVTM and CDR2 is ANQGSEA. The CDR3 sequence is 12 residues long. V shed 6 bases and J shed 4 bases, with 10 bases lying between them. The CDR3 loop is CSVRDTNQPQHF. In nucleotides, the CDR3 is TGCAGCGTCCGGGACACTAATCAGCCCCAGCATTTT. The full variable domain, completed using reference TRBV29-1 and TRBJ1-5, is SAVISQKPSRDICQRGTSLTIQCQVDSQVTMMFWYRQQPGQSLTLIATANQGSEATYESGFVIDKFPISRPNLTFSTLTVSNMSPEDSSIYLCSVRDTNQPQHFGDGTRLSIL.

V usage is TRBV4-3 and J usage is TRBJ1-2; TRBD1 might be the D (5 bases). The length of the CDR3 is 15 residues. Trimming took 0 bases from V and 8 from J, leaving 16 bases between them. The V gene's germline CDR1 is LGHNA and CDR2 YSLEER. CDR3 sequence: CASSQDLKGRGGYTF. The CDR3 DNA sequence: TGCGCCAGCAGCCAAGATCTAAAGGGGCGTGGAGGCTACACCTTC.

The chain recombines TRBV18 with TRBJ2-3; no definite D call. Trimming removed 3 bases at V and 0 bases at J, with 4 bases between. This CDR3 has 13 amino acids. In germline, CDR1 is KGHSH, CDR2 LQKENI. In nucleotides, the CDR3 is TGTGCCAGCTCACCGTTCAGCACAGATACGCAGTATTTT. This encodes CASSPFSTDTQYF.

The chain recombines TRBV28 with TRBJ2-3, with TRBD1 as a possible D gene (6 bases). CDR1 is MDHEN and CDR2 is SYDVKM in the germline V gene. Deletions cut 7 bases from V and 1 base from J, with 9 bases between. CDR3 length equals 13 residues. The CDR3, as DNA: TGTGCCAGCAACAGGGCCGGCACAGATACGCAGTATTTT. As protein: CASNRAGTDTQYF.

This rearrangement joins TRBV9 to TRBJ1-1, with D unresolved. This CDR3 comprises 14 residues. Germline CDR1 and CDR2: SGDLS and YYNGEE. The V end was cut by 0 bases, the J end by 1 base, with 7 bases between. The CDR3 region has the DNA TGTGCCAGCAGCGTAGGGAGGAAGAACACTGAAGCTTTCTTT. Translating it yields CASSVGRKNTEAFF.

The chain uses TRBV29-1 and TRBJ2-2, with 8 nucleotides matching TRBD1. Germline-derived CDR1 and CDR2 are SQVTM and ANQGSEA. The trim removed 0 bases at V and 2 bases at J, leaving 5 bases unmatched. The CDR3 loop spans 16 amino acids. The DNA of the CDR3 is TGCAGCGTTGAAGAGTATGGGACAGGAAACACCGGGGAGCTGTTTTTT. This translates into CSVEEYGTGNTGELFF.

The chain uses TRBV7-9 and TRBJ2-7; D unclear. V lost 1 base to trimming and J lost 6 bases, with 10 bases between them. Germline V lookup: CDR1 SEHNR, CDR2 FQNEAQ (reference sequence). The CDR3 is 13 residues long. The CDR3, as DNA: TGTGCCAGCAGCTTAGGGGGTAGTGCCGAGCAGTACTTC. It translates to CASSLGGSAEQYF. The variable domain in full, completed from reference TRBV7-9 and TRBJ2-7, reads DTGVSQNPRHKITKRGQNVTFRCDPISEHNRLYWYRQTLGQGPEFLTYFQNEAQLEKSRLLSDRFSAERPKGSFSTLEIQRTEQGDSAMYLCASSLGGSAEQYFGPGTRLTVT.

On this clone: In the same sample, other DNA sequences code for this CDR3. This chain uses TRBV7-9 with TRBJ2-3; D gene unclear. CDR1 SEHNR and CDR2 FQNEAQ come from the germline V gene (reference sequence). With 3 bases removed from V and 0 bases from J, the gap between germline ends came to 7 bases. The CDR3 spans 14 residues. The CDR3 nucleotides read TGTGCCAGCAGCTTTACCCTTAGCACAGATACGCAGTATTTT. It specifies CASSFTLSTDTQYF.